The rows below give T cell receptor beta chains drawn from one sample of a study of shared clonotypes between healthy human individuals. The repertoire was sequenced with immunoSEQ multiplex PCR; TCRdb's copy has only in-frame clones and lacks some. The sample carries roughly 2.4 million clones, approximately 95% recorded once. Sequencing used naive CD4+ T cells sorted from blood. The receptor source for this set is a man in his late teens or twenties in good health. The CDR3 runs from the conserved cysteine through the conserved F or W. D genes are given only for firm matches. Clone size is shown for a subset of rows, as once, few, many or a class of expanded clone.

>NA|14|TRBV7-9|once|TRBJ1-3
CASSFGPSGNTIYF
TGTGCCAGCAGCTTCGGACCGAGTGGAAACACCATATATTTT
>TRBD1|16|TRBV19|NA|TRBJ2-7
CASSITGQGAQYEQYF
TGTGCCAGTAGTATAACGGGACAGGGGGCGCAGTACGAGCAGTACTTC
>NA|15|TRBV5-1|NA|TRBJ2-2
CASSLMTGDTGELFF
TGCGCCAGCAGCCTCATGACAGGCGACACCGGGGAGCTGTTTTTT
>NA|15|TRBV5-1|NA|TRBJ2-3
CASRKEEGFTDTQYF
TGCGCCAGCAGAAAAGAGGAGGGCTTCACAGATACGCAGTATTTT
>NA|10|TRBV29-1|NA|TRBJ1-4
CSVGSEKLFF
TGCAGCGTAGGGAGTGAAAAACTGTTTTTT
>NA|15|TRBV10-3|NA|TRBJ2-7
CAISERGMISYEQYF
TGTGCCATCAGTGAGCGGGGAATGATCTCCTACGAGCAGTACTTC
>TRBD1|13|TRBV6-5|NA|TRBJ2-7
CASSYRGGQGPNF
TGTGCCAGCAGTTACAGGGGGGGACAGGGGCCAAACTTC
>TRBD1|14|TRBV5-1|NA|TRBJ2-5
CASSLGQGAETQYF
TGCGCCAGCAGCCTCGGACAGGGGGCGGAGACCCAGTACTTC
>NA|13|TRBV5-1|NA|TRBJ2-3
CASGREITDTQYF
TGCGCCAGCGGCAGGGAAATCACAGATACGCAGTATTTT
>TRBD1|14|TRBV28|NA|TRBJ2-7
CASSSPDRVYEQYF
TGTGCCAGCAGTTCACCTGACAGGGTTTACGAGCAGTACTTC
>NA|15|TRBV5-8|NA|TRBJ2-5
CASSPRTWVPETQYF
TGTGCCAGCAGCCCGCGGACTTGGGTACCGGAGACCCAGTACTTC
>NA|14|TRBV2|NA|TRBJ2-7
CASSDRVWPYEQYF
TGTGCCAGCAGTGACAGGGTCTGGCCCTACGAGCAGTACTTC
>NA|16|TRBV5-1|NA|TRBJ2-1
CASSVDSTISYNEQFF
TGCGCCAGCAGCGTTGACAGCACCATTTCCTACAATGAGCAGTTCTTC
>NA|14|TRBV14|NA|TRBJ1-1
CASSPWTVNTEAFF
TGTGCCAGCAGCCCATGGACAGTGAACACTGAAGCTTTCTTT
>NA|16|TRBV21-1|NA|TRBJ2-3
CASSKTSRGSEDTQYF
TGTGCCAGCAGCAAGACGTCGAGGGGCTCGGAAGATACGCAGTATTTT
>NA|14|TRBV9|NA|TRBJ1-3
CASSSPGRLNTIYF
TGTGCCAGCAGCTCCCCGGGACGGCTAAACACCATATATTTT
>NA|12|TRBV7-8|NA|TRBJ2-1
CASSLDEWAYFF
TGTGCCAGCAGCTTAGATGAGTGGGCTTATTTCTTC
>NA|15|TRBV6-5|NA|TRBJ2-7
CASSYSRGGPSEQYF
TGTGCCAGCAGTTACTCGCGCGGGGGCCCCTCCGAGCAGTACTTC
>NA|13|TRBV7-8|NA|TRBJ1-2
CASAPQTTGGYTF
TGTGCCAGCGCACCTCAAACTACAGGGGGCTACACCTTC
>NA|14|TRBV5-5|NA|TRBJ1-3
CASTPIASGNTIYF
TGTGCCAGCACCCCAATTGCCTCTGGAAACACCATATATTTT
>NA|12|TRBV6-5|NA|TRBJ2-7
CASTSRLLGQYF
TGTGCCAGCACTTCCCGGCTCCTTGGGCAGTACTTC
>NA|14|TRBV2|few|TRBJ1-5
CASDYGQLNQPQHF
TGTGCCAGCGACTACGGGCAGCTGAATCAGCCCCAGCATTTT
>NA|14|TRBV9|NA|TRBJ1-2
CASSAAGTWDGYTF
TGTGCCAGCAGCGCCGCCGGGACTTGGGATGGCTACACCTTC
>NA|14|TRBV13|NA|TRBJ1-2
CASSLDGGRGGYTF
TGTGCCAGCAGCTTAGACGGCGGCCGTGGAGGCTACACCTTC
>NA|16|TRBV18|NA|TRBJ1-6
CASSPPNTGYGSPLHF
TGTGCCAGCTCACCACCTAATACAGGGTACGGTTCACCCCTCCACTTT
>NA|11|TRBV20-1|NA|TRBJ1-1
CSAPPNTEAFF
TGCAGTGCTCCTCCGAACACTGAAGCTTTCTTT
>NA|15|TRBV5-5|NA|TRBJ1-6
CASSLVGGVNSPLHF
TGTGCCAGCAGCTTGGTTGGGGGAGTAAATTCACCCCTCCACTTT
>NA|13|TRBV5-1|once|TRBJ2-7
CASSLSVGYEQYF
TGCGCCAGCAGCTTGTCGGTCGGGTACGAGCAGTACTTC
>NA|13|TRBV10-3|NA|TRBJ2-7
CAIKSSVTYEQYF
TGTGCCATCAAATCTAGCGTGACCTACGAGCAGTACTTC
>TRBD2|15|TRBV5-1|NA|TRBJ2-7
CASRTTSGASYEQYF
TGCGCCAGCAGGACAACTAGCGGGGCCTCCTACGAGCAGTACTTC
>NA|17|TRBV11-1|NA|TRBJ1-2
CASSPSQAAGTNYGYTF
TGTGCCAGCAGCCCAAGCCAGGCGGCAGGGACTAACTATGGCTACACCTTC
>TRBD1|18|TRBV5-1|NA|TRBJ2-7
CASSWSGTGGAGTYEQYF
TGCGCCAGCAGCTGGTCCGGGACAGGGGGCGCGGGAACCTACGAGCAGTACTTC
>NA|15|TRBV7-9|NA|TRBJ2-1
CASSFLVLAPGEQFF
TGTGCCAGCAGCTTTCTGGTTCTAGCCCCGGGTGAGCAGTTCTTC
>NA|13|TRBV9|NA|TRBJ2-2
CASSTFNTGELFF
TGTGCCAGCAGCACCTTTAACACCGGGGAGCTGTTTTTT
>TRBD1|16|TRBV6-5|NA|TRBJ1-1
CASSYRWTGVNTEAFF
TGTGCCAGCAGTTACCGTTGGACAGGGGTGAACACTGAAGCTTTCTTT
>NA|13|TRBV19|few|TRBJ1-2
CASSINFDYGYTF
TGTGCCAGTAGTATAAATTTCGACTATGGCTACACCTTC
>TRBD1|14|TRBV11-3|NA|TRBJ1-2
CASSLGQGATGYTF
TGTGCCAGCAGCTTAGGACAGGGGGCAACTGGCTACACCTTC
>NA|14|TRBV18|NA|TRBJ2-7
CASSPSGSEGSLYF
TGTGCCAGCTCACCGTCAGGGTCTGAGGGATCTCTGTACTTC
>NA|15|TRBV11-2|NA|TRBJ2-1
CASSFLAASFNEQFF
TGTGCCAGCAGCTTTTTGGCGGCTAGTTTTAATGAGCAGTTCTTC
>TRBD2|16|TRBV16|few|TRBJ2-1
CASSQSSGTRGNEQFF
TGTGCCAGCAGCCAATCGAGCGGGACTAGGGGCAATGAGCAGTTCTTC
>NA|17|TRBV5-6|NA|TRBJ1-3
CASSFGGGANSGNTIYF
TGTGCCAGCAGCTTTGGAGGCGGGGCGAACTCTGGAAACACCATATATTTT
>NA|16|TRBV5-4|NA|TRBJ1-1
CASSLDPIIMNTEAFF
TGTGCCAGCAGCTTGGATCCGATAATAATGAACACTGAAGCTTTCTTT
>TRBD2|19|TRBV28|NA|TRBJ2-2
CASSIWPGLAEPNTGELFF
TGTGCCAGCAGTATCTGGCCGGGACTAGCGGAACCCAACACCGGGGAGCTGTTTTTT
>NA|13|TRBV10-2|once|TRBJ1-5
CASSEWENQPQHF
TGCGCCAGCAGTGAGTGGGAAAACCAGCCCCAGCATTTT
>NA|15|TRBV7-9|NA|TRBJ1-3
CASSPAGGDGNTIYF
TGTGCCAGCAGCCCGGCGGGGGGCGACGGAAACACCATATATTTT
>TRBD1|15|TRBV5-4|once|TRBJ1-6
CASSLPGTGSSPLHF
TGTGCCAGCAGCTTGCCCGGGACAGGGAGTTCACCCCTCCACTTT
>TRBD2|14|TRBV10-1|NA|TRBJ2-1
CASSELAGDNEQFF
TGCGCCAGCAGTGAGTTGGCGGGGGACAATGAGCAGTTCTTC
>NA|15|TRBV27|NA|TRBJ2-5
CASSRDAGFPETQYF
TGTGCCAGCAGCCGAGACGCAGGGTTCCCAGAGACCCAGTACTTC
>TRBD2|17|TRBV2|NA|TRBJ2-1
CASSEARTSGRAGEQFF
TGTGCCAGCAGTGAAGCGCGGACAAGCGGGAGGGCCGGTGAGCAGTTCTTC
>TRBD1|17|TRBV11-2|NA|TRBJ1-3
CASREFHRGYSGNTIYF
TGTGCCAGCAGAGAATTCCACAGGGGTTACTCTGGAAACACCATATATTTT
>TRBD1|16|TRBV11-2|NA|TRBJ2-7
CASSANTGTGSLEQYF
TGTGCCAGCAGCGCAAATACCGGGACAGGGAGCTTGGAGCAGTACTTC
>NA|16|TRBV11-2|NA|TRBJ2-5
CASSARDRRGDETQYF
TGTGCCAGCAGCGCCCGCGATCGGAGAGGGGATGAGACCCAGTACTTC
>TRBD1|15|TRBV12-5|NA|TRBJ2-2
CASGLTGKNTGELFF
TGTGCTAGTGGCCTGACAGGGAAGAACACCGGGGAGCTGTTTTTT
>TRBD1|15|TRBV5-4|NA|TRBJ1-5
CASSFGGQANQPQHF
TGTGCCAGCAGCTTTGGGGGACAGGCTAATCAGCCCCAGCATTTT
>NA|13|TRBV27|NA|TRBJ1-1
CASSFRWDTEAFF
TGTGCCAGCAGTTTCAGGTGGGACACTGAAGCTTTCTTT
>TRBD2|18|TRBV7-7|NA|TRBJ2-2
CASSLAPLAGGNTGELFF
TGTGCTAGCAGCTTAGCGCCCCTAGCGGGGGGGAACACCGGGGAGCTGTTTTTT
>NA|13|TRBV10-1|few|TRBJ2-7
CASSETGIDEQYF
TGCGCCAGCAGTGAGACAGGGATCGACGAGCAGTACTTC
>NA|14|TRBV9|NA|TRBJ2-3
CASSVGLLTDTQYF
TGTGCCAGCAGCGTAGGCCTTTTAACAGATACGCAGTATTTT